The 24 T cell receptor beta chains below were found in one sample sequenced in a study of blood T cell repertoires in COVID-19. TCRdb keeps only in-frame clones here, not all; method: immunoSEQ multiplex PCR. In the table there are about 70,000 clones, more than 75% of which are singletons. Sequencing was performed on peripheral blood. The receptors shown here come from an older woman with acute or convalescent COVID-19.

The J gene is TRBJ1-4, the V gene TRBV7-9, with 9 bases identical to TRBD1. The V and J ends lost 1 base and 5 bases, in that order; junction bases with no gene match: 2. The CDR3 is 15 amino acids. The germline CDR1 and CDR2 sequences are SEHNR and FQNEAQ (reference sequence). The DNA of the CDR3 is TGTGCCAGCAGCTTAGGGACAGGGGCGAATGAAAAACTGTTTTTT. Its translation is CASSLGTGANEKLFF.

The chain combines TRBV6-5 with TRBJ1-2; 10 bases map to TRBD1. The V and J ends lost 6 bases and 5 bases, in that order; junction bases with no gene match: 6. CDR3 length: 14 residues. CDR1 MNHEY and CDR2 SVGAGI come from the germline V gene. The CDR3 is CASRQGTGAYGYTF. CDR3 coding DNA: TGTGCCAGCAGGCAAGGGACAGGGGCTTATGGCTACACCTTC.

The chain has TRBV6-5 and TRBJ2-7; tentatively, D is TRBD1 (5 bases). Germline values: CDR1 MNHEY, CDR2 SVGAGI. The CDR3 runs 15 residues. The germline V and J ends were trimmed by 0 bases and 2 bases, with 11 bases remaining between them. This CDR3 reads CASSYSGAQTYEQYF. The CDR3 DNA follows: TGTGCCAGCAGTTACTCAGGGGCCCAAACCTACGAGCAGTACTTC.

This chain joins TRBV11-2 and TRBJ2-1; D is perhaps TRBD1 (7 bases). CDR1 and CDR2 (germline): SGHAT, FQNNGV. V shed 6 bases and J shed 2 bases, with 14 bases lying between them. The CDR3 is 15 amino acids. The CDR3 nucleotides are TGTGCCAGCAGAACGGGGGACAGACCCTACAATGAGCAGTTCTTC. Amino acid sequence: CASRTGDRPYNEQFF. The full variable domain, in which reference TRBV11-2 and TRBJ2-1 provide the parts outside the CDR3, is EAGVAQSPRYKIIEKRQSVAFWCNPISGHATLYWYQQILGQGPKLLIQFQNNGVVDDSQLPKDRFSAERLKGVDSTLKIQPAKLEDSAVYLCASRTGDRPYNEQFFGPGTRLTVL.

The V call is TRBV3-1 (or the pseudogene TRBV3-2), the J call TRBJ2-2; maybe TRBD1 (5 bases). The CDR3 is 17 amino acids. Trimming stripped 1 base from V and 6 bases from J, with 18 bases between. Looked up from germline, CDR1 is LGHDT and CDR2 is YNNKEL (reference sequence). The CDR3 here is CASSQGVGRLQAGELFF. The CDR3 region has the DNA TGTGCCAGCAGCCAAGGAGTGGGCAGGCTACAGGCCGGGGAGCTGTTTTTT.

DNA of the CDR3: TGTGCCAGCAGTTATAATCCCAGGAACTTCTACGAGCAGTACTTC. As protein: CASSYNPRNFYEQYF. The chain combines TRBV6-5 with TRBJ2-7; D not certain. Between the trimmed V and J ends, which lost 3 bases and 3 bases, there was a span of 15 bases. The CDR3 totals 15 residues. The germline CDR1 and CDR2 sequences are MNHEY and SVGAGI.

V and J are TRBV5-1 and TRBJ2-7, with D uncertain. V was shortened by 1 base and J by 3 bases, with 8 bases between the two germline ends. Germline CDR1 SGHRS, CDR2 YFSETQ. The CDR3 contains 13 residues. CDR3 residues: CASSLSVNYEQYF. The CDR3 DNA reads as TGCGCCAGCAGCTTGTCGGTCAACTACGAGCAGTACTTC. Looking up the rest from reference TRBV5-1 and TRBJ2-7 gives the full variable domain: KAGVTQTPRYLIKTRGQQVTLSCSPISGHRSVSWYQQTPGQGLQFLFEYFSETQRNKGNFPGRFSGRQFSNSRSEMNVSTLELGDSALYLCASSLSVNYEQYFGPGTRLTVT.

This chain uses TRBV28 with TRBJ2-7, with 8 bases lining up with TRBD1. This CDR3 has 14 residues. The J segment lost 4 bases and the V segment lost 6 bases, leaving 8 bases of the junction unmatched. Germline CDR1 and CDR2: MDHEN and SYDVKM. DNA of the CDR3: TGTGCCAGCAGGCCGATAGGACAGGGTTACGAGCAGTACTTC. Amino acid sequence: CASRPIGQGYEQYF.

V is TRBV19 and J is TRBJ2-5, with D perhaps TRBD1 (6 bases). V was shortened by 2 bases and J by 1 base, with 11 bases between the two germline ends. Germline V gives CDR1 LNHDA, CDR2 SQIVND (reference sequence). The CDR3 is 15 amino acids. CDR3 loop: CASSIPGAAQETQYF. As DNA, the CDR3 is TGTGCCAGTAGTATACCAGGGGCGGCCCAAGAGACCCAGTACTTC.

CDR3 region: CASSSPTGLKTEAFF. CDR3 DNA: TGTGCCAGCAGCTCGCCGACAGGGCTAAAGACTGAAGCTTTCTTT. This chain connects TRBV11-1 to TRBJ1-1; 7 nucleotides agree with TRBD1. The germline V gene encodes CDR1 SGHAT and CDR2 FQDESV (reference sequence). V trimming: 4 bases; J trimming: 5 bases; junction bases outside the gene matches: 10. The CDR3 spans 15 residues.

This chain uses TRBV5-1 with TRBJ2-7, with 10 bases that match TRBD2. The CDR3 is 14 residues long. V trimming: 3 bases; J trimming: 1 base; junction bases outside the gene matches: 1. Germline V lookup: CDR1 SGHRS, CDR2 YFSETQ. CDR3 bases: TGCGCCAGCAGCTCGGGACTAGCGTCCTACGAGCAGTACTTC. It specifies CASSSGLASYEQYF.

The genes are TRBV11-2 and TRBJ2-3, with TRBD1 matching over 7 bases. The CDR3 sequence is 17 residues long. Per the germline V gene, CDR1 is SGHAT and CDR2 is FQNNGV. The J segment lost 4 bases and the V segment lost 3 bases, leaving 13 bases of the junction unmatched. CDR3 coding DNA: TGTGCCAGCAGCTTTTCGGGTCCGGGACAGTTTCCAGATACGCAGTATTTT. Translation: CASSFSGPGQFPDTQYF. Full variable domain (remainder filled in from reference TRBV11-2 and TRBJ2-3): EAGVAQSPRYKIIEKRQSVAFWCNPISGHATLYWYQQILGQGPKLLIQFQNNGVVDDSQLPKDRFSAERLKGVDSTLKIQPAKLEDSAVYLCASSFSGPGQFPDTQYFGPGTRLTVL.

The V and J genes are TRBV19 and TRBJ1-2; perhaps TRBD1 as D (6 bases). CDR1 is LNHDA and CDR2 is SQIVND in the germline V gene (reference sequence). The CDR3 runs to 15 residues. V lost 5 bases to trimming and J lost 1 base, with 14 bases between them. Written as DNA, the CDR3 is TGTGCCAGTAGTTCCCCGACAGGACGTAACTATGGCTACACCTTC. Translated, it gives CASSSPTGRNYGYTF.

The chain couples TRBV28 to TRBJ2-1, with D maybe TRBD2 (5 bases). CDR1 and CDR2 from the germline V gene are MDHEN and SYDVKM. The CDR3 sequence is 15 residues long. V was shortened by 1 base and J by 9 bases, with 16 bases between the two germline ends. The CDR3 DNA reads as TGTGCCAGCAGTTTATCCCCCAGTGGGCGGGCTGAGCAGTTCTTC. Protein: CASSLSPSGRAEQFF.

The chain is built from TRBV29-1 and TRBJ1-1; the D gene is possibly TRBD1 (5 bases). The CDR3 contains 13 residues. V was cut by 4 bases and J by 0 bases, with 9 bases left in between. The germline V gene has CDR1 SQVTM and CDR2 ANQGSEA. The CDR3: CSVGQGVNTEAFF. In nucleotides, the CDR3 is TGCAGCGTTGGGCAGGGCGTGAACACTGAAGCTTTCTTT. Complete variable domain (other parts from reference TRBV29-1 and TRBJ1-1): SAVISQKPSRDICQRGTSLTIQCQVDSQVTMMFWYRQQPGQSLTLIATANQGSEATYESGFVIDKFPISRPNLTFSTLTVSNMSPEDSSIYLCSVGQGVNTEAFFGQGTRLTVV.

This clone was detected only once. The chain combines TRBV7-9 with TRBJ1-4, with a tentative D call TRBD1 (6 bases). This CDR3 comprises 14 residues. In germline, CDR1 is SEHNR, CDR2 FQNEAQ (reference sequence). V was trimmed by 5 bases and J by 5 bases, leaving 12 bases between them. CDR3 DNA sequence: TGTGCCAGCAGCCACGGACAGCCGAATGAAAAACTGTTTTTT. It is translated as CASSHGQPNEKLFF.

The chain has TRBV6-2 or TRBV6-3 and TRBJ1-5; 9 bases are shared with TRBD1. CDR1 and CDR2 (germline): MNHEY, SVGEGT. This CDR3 is built from 13 residues. The V and J ends lost 6 bases and 16 bases, in that order; junction bases with no gene match: 13. The CDR3 here is CASSHGQGMGPHF. The CDR3 DNA reads as TGTGCCAGCAGCCACGGACAGGGGATGGGCCCCCATTTT.

This clone showed up just once. In nucleotides, the CDR3 is TGCAGCGTTGGCCAGCGGGGGGCATCAAACATTCAGTACTTC. As protein: CSVGQRGASNIQYF. The rearrangement joins TRBV29-1 to TRBJ2-4; 9 nucleotides align to TRBD2. V trimming: 4 bases; J trimming: 6 bases; junction bases outside the gene matches: 7. CDR3 size: 14 residues. The germline CDR1 and CDR2 sequences are SQVTM and ANQGSEA. The variable domain in full, completed from reference TRBV29-1 and TRBJ2-4, reads SAVISQKPSRDICQRGTSLTIQCQVDSQVTMMFWYRQQPGQSLTLIATANQGSEATYESGFVIDKFPISRPNLTFSTLTVSNMSPEDSSIYLCSVGQRGASNIQYFGAGTRLSVL.

The CDR3, as DNA: TGTGCCAGCAGCTCGACAGGGGCCCACGAGCAGTACTTC. Amino acid sequence: CASSSTGAHEQYF. This chain uses TRBV7-9 with TRBJ2-7; 8 bases align to TRBD1. Germline-derived CDR1 and CDR2 are SEHNR and FQNEAQ (reference sequence). CDR3 length: 13 residues. V shed 4 bases and J 5 bases; nucleotides not matched to a gene: 4. The full variable domain, completed using reference TRBV7-9 and TRBJ2-7, is DTGVSQNPRHKITKRGQNVTFRCDPISEHNRLYWYRQTLGQGPEFLTYFQNEAQLEKSRLLSDRFSAERPKGSFSTLEIQRTEQGDSAMYLCASSSTGAHEQYFGPGTRLTVT.

CDR3: CASTISGASYNEQFF. The CDR3 bases are TGTGCCAGCACCATTAGCGGGGCCTCCTACAATGAGCAGTTCTTC. The chain employs TRBV9 and TRBJ2-1; 8 nucleotides line up with TRBD2. This CDR3 is 15 amino acids long. The V and J ends lost 6 bases and 0 bases, in that order; junction bases with no gene match: 5. CDR1 is SGDLS, CDR2 YYNGEE, per germline.

This chain links TRBV11-3 with TRBJ2-2; D is undetermined. Germline assignment: CDR1 SGHNT and CDR2 YENEEA. This CDR3 is built from 13 residues. V was shortened by 2 bases and J by 16 bases, with 17 bases between the two germline ends. CDR3: CASSLSPWAPRFF. The CDR3 DNA is TGTGCCAGCAGCTTAAGTCCCTGGGCTCCAAGGTTTTTT.

The chain has TRBV3-1 (or the pseudogene TRBV3-2) and TRBJ2-2, with 9 bases aligning to TRBD2. V shed 4 bases, J shed 2 bases, and the junction held 5 bases outside the gene matches. There are 16 residues in the CDR3. Germline CDR1 and CDR2: LGHDT and YNNKEL (reference sequence). As DNA, the CDR3 is TGTGCCAGCAGCCGACCGGGACTAGCAAACACCGGGGAGCTGTTTTTT. Residues: CASSRPGLANTGELFF.

By sample fraction, this clone is medium-sized. The chain carries TRBV27 and TRBJ1-1; D is ambiguous. CDR1 and CDR2 (germline): MNHEY, SMNVEV (reference sequence). Trimming cost V 2 bases and J 5 bases, with 18 bases left between them. The CDR3 covers 16 residues. CDR3 loop: CASSLTSRPGGTEAFF. CDR3 DNA: TGTGCCAGCAGTTTAACGTCCCGCCCGGGAGGGACTGAAGCTTTCTTT.

The J gene is TRBJ1-1, the V gene TRBV6-5; D gene ambiguous. V was pared by 4 bases and J by 1 base, with 4 bases between. Germline loops: CDR1 MNHEY, CDR2 SVGAGI. CDR3 size: 12 residues. The chain's CDR3 is CASSCRNTEAFF. The CDR3 region has the DNA TGTGCCAGCAGTTGTAGGAACACTGAAGCTTTCTTT.